Following are 8 T cell receptor beta chains from one sample sequenced in a study of neoadjuvant anti-PD-1 for oral cavity cancer. TCRdb keeps only in-frame clones here, not all; method: immunoSEQ multiplex PCR. In the table there are some 71,000 clones, around 82% of which are singletons. Specimen: PBMCs, collected before nivolumab (anti-PD-1) treatment. All receptors come from a person aged 35-79 years with oral cavity squamous cell carcinoma.

This clone was seen only a few times. This chain joins TRBV28 and TRBJ1-5; TRBD1 might be the D (5 bases). This CDR3 comprises 13 residues. Trimming took 7 bases from V and 7 from J, leaving 14 bases between them. Germline V gene sequence: CDR1 MDHEN, CDR2 SYDVKM. The CDR3 DNA sequence: TGTGCCAGCACCTCTCGGTGGGGGCAGCCCCAGCATTTT. This codes for CASTSRWGQPQHF.

The genes are TRBV9 and TRBJ2-3, with unresolved D. Germline assignment: CDR1 SGDLS and CDR2 YYNGEE. The CDR3 runs to 21 residues. V was trimmed by 4 bases and J by 1 base, leaving 31 bases between them. The CDR3 here is CASSKSVGPRTFVSGTDTQYF. CDR3 nucleotide sequence: TGTGCCAGCAGCAAAAGCGTAGGACCCCGTACGTTCGTCTCCGGCACAGATACGCAGTATTTT. The entire variable domain, with the rest obtained from reference TRBV9 and TRBJ2-3, is as follows: DSGVTQTPKHLITATGQRVTLRCSPRSGDLSVYWYQQSLDQGLQFLIQYYNGEERAKGNILERFSAQQFPDLHSELNLSSLELGDSALYFCASSKSVGPRTFVSGTDTQYFGPGTRLTVL.

The chain has TRBV10-2 and TRBJ1-1; D possibly corresponds to TRBD1 (5 bases). The CDR3 consists of 17 residues. The V end was cut by 4 bases, the J end by 0 bases, with 18 bases between. Germline-derived CDR1 and CDR2 are WSHSY and SAAADI. CDR3 protein: CASSGFQGTLMNTEAFF. The CDR3 DNA sequence: TGCGCCAGCAGTGGGTTTCAGGGCACCCTAATGAACACTGAAGCTTTCTTT.

This chain uses TRBV27 with TRBJ1-4, with D tentatively TRBD1 (5 bases). The V end was cut by 5 bases, the J end by 0 bases, with 10 bases between. CDR3 length equals 15 residues. CDR1 and CDR2 from the germline V gene are MNHEY and SMNVEV (reference sequence). CDR3 nucleotide sequence: TGTGCCAGCAGTCGCAGGGCTGCAACTAATGAAAAACTGTTTTTT. Translated: CASSRRAATNEKLFF. Using reference TRBV27 and TRBJ1-4 for the parts outside the CDR3, the full variable domain is EAQVTQNPRYLITVTGKKLTVTCSQNMNHEYMSWYRQDPGLGLRQIYYSMNVEVTDKGDVPEGYKVSRKEKRNFPLILESPSPNQTSLYFCASSRRAATNEKLFFGSGTQLSVL.

This sequence joins TRBV7-6 and TRBJ1-4; D not resolved. The CDR3 covers 15 residues. V was clipped by 4 bases and J by 5 bases, with 14 bases between them. In germline, CDR1 is SGHVS, CDR2 FNYEAQ. CDR3 sequence: CASSSFPVKNEKLFF. CDR3 nucleotides: TGTGCCAGCAGCTCATTTCCCGTAAAGAATGAAAAACTGTTTTTT.

The V and J genes are TRBV5-4 and TRBJ1-2; D not certain. Germline assignment: CDR1 SGHNT and CDR2 YYREEE (reference sequence). V shed 0 bases and J shed 4 bases, with 7 bases lying between them. The CDR3 loop spans 13 amino acids. DNA of the CDR3: TGTGCCAGCAGCTTGGAGATTAGCTATGGCTACACCTTC. As protein: CASSLEISYGYTF.

This sequence joins TRBV28 and TRBJ2-5; D tentatively fits TRBD1 or TRBD2 (6 bases each). The germline V gene has CDR1 MDHEN and CDR2 SYDVKM. This CDR3 contains 14 residues. The V end lost 5 bases, the J end lost 4 bases, and 14 bases lay between the germline ends. DNA of the CDR3: TGTGCCAGCAGTGTCAGGGGACTGGTAGAGACCCAGTACTTC. This gives the protein CASSVRGLVETQYF.

This clone was counted between two and nine times. J is TRBJ2-6 and V is TRBV25-1; D is undetermined. Trimming pared 6 bases from V and 0 bases from J, leaving 12 bases between. Germline V lookup: CDR1 MGHDK, CDR2 SYGVNS. The CDR3 is 16 amino acids. CDR3 bases: TGTGCCAGCAGAGGGCCGCAATACTCTGGGGCCAACGTCCTGACTTTC. This codes for CASRGPQYSGANVLTF.